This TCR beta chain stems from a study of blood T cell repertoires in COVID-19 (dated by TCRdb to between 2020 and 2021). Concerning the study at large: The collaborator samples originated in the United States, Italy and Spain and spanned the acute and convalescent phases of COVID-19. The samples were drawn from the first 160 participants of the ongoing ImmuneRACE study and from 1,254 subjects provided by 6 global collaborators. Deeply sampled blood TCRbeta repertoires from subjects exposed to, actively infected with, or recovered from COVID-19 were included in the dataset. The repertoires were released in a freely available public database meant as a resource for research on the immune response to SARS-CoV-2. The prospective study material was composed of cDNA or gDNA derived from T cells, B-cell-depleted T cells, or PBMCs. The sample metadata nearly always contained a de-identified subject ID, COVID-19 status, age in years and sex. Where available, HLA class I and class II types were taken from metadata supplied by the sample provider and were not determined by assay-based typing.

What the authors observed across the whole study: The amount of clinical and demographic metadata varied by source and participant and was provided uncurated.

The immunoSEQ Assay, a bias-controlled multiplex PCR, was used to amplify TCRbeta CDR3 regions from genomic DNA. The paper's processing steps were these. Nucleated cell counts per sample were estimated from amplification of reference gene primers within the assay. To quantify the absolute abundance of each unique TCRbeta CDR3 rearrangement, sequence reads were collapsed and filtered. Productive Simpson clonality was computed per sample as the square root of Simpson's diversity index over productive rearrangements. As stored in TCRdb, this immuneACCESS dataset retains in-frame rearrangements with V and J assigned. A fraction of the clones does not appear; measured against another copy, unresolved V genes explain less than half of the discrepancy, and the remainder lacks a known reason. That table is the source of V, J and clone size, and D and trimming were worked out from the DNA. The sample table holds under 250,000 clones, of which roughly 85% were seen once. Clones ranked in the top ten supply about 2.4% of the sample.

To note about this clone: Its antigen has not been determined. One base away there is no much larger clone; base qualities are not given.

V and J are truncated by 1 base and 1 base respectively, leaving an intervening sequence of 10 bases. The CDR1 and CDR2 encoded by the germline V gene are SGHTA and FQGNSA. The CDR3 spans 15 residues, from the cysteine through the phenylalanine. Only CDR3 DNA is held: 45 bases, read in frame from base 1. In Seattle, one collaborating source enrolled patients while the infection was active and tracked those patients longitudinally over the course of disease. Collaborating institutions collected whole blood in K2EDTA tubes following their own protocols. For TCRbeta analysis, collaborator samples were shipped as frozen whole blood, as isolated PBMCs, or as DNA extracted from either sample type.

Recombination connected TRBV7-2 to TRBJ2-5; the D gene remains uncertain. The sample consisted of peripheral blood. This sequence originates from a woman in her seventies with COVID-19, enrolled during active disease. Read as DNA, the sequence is TGTGCCAGCAGCTTAGGCCCGAGAGGCCAAGAGACCCAGTACTTC. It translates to CASSLGPRGQETQYF.